This T cell receptor (beta chain) was captured by sequencing in a study of T cells in Graves' hyperthyroidism and ophthalmopathy. Whole-study findings and limits: Most thyroid clonotypes expanded above 0.001 were also detected in blood.

Ophthalmopathy patients showed a Clinical Activity Score of at least 3, NOSPECS grade of at least 4 and duration under 3 months. PBMCs stemmed from less than 13 ml fresh peripheral blood. RNA transcripts provided the source from which TCR beta CDR3 regions were amplified. The primer set for the first-round RT-PCR of the TCR CDR3 was HTBI. TCRdb analysed the multiplex PCR reads with MiXCR anew, one entry per CDR3 protein. The sample includes a few hundred thousand distinct CDR3 sequences, around a fifth seen only once; the top ten take less than 40%. There are 14 residues in the CDR3. Germline loops: CDR1 SGHRS, CDR2 YFSETQ. V lost 4 bases to trimming and J lost 4 bases, with 14 bases between them. Ten or more counts support this clonotype. Antigen specificity is unknown.

This TCR came from a man aged 45-65 years with Graves' ophthalmopathy. Material for sequencing was blood. The rearrangement uses TRBV5-1 and TRBJ1-1; D gene uncertain. The CDR3: CASSEDSGITEAFF. As DNA, the CDR3 is TGCGCCAGCAGCGAGGACTCGGGGATCACTGAAGCTTTCTTT.